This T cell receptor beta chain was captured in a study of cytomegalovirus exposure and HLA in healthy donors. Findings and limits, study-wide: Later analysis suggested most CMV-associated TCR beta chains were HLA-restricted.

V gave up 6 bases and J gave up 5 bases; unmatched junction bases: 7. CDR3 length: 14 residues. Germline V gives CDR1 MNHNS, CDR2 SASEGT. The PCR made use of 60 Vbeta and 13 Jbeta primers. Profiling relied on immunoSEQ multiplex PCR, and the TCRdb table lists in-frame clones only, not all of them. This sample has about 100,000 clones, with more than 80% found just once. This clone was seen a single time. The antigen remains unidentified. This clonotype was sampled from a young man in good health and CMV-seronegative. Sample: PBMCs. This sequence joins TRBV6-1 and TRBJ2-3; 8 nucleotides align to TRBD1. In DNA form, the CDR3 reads TGTGCCAGCAGGATAGGACAGGGTCAAGATACGCAGTATTTT. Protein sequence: CASRIGQGQDTQYF.